These T cell receptor beta chains were read from a single sample in a study of T cell repertoires in cytomegalovirus infection. TCRdb reprocessed the reads with MiXCR, giving one entry per CDR3 protein. In the table there are approximately 400,000 distinct CDR3 sequences, around 32% of which are singletons. Sample: PBMCs. All receptors come from a human donor in good health (CMV status not recorded). Some clones in this sample may be carry-over from other donors' samples. CDR3s include the opening cysteine and the closing phenylalanine or tryptophan. Fields, in order: clone size, J gene, D gene, V gene, CDR3 DNA, CDR3 protein. A D gene is named only where the DNA matches it firmly. Size tells how often a clone was seen (once, few, many) or the class of an expanded clone, and some rows leave it out.

abundance: NA
j_gene: TRBJ2-7
d_gene: TRBD1
v_gene: TRBV20-1
CDR3nt: TGCAGTGCTAGAGATCCGGGACAGTACTCCTACGAGCAGTACTTC
CDR3aa: CSARDPGQYSYEQYF

abundance: many
j_gene: TRBJ1-3
d_gene: NA
v_gene: TRBV7-2
CDR3nt: TGTGCCAGCAGCAATACAGGGTCCTCTGGAAACACCATATATTTT
CDR3aa: CASSNTGSSGNTIYF

abundance: NA
j_gene: TRBJ1-2
d_gene: NA
v_gene: TRBV3-1
CDR3nt: TGTGCCAGCAGCCAAGTTTCAGGGGACTATGGCTACACCTTC
CDR3aa: CASSQVSGDYGYTF

abundance: few
j_gene: TRBJ2-1
d_gene: TRBD2
v_gene: TRBV2
CDR3nt: TGTGCCAGCAGCGCGGTTGAGCGGGGGGGCCGCTACAATGAGCAGTTCTTC
CDR3aa: CASSAVERGGRYNEQFF

abundance: NA
j_gene: TRBJ2-3
d_gene: TRBD2
v_gene: TRBV7-3
CDR3nt: TGTGCCAGCAACCTAGCGGGGGGTGCAGATACGCAGTATTTT
CDR3aa: CASNLAGGADTQYF

abundance: many
j_gene: TRBJ1-2
d_gene: NA
v_gene: TRBV6-1
CDR3nt: TGTGCCAGCAGCCCCATCAGGGAGGAGGGCTACACCTTC
CDR3aa: CASSPIREEGYTF

abundance: once
j_gene: TRBJ1-2
d_gene: TRBD1
v_gene: TRBV20-1
CDR3nt: TGCAGTGCTTCCCTCAGGGGGTCTGGCTACACCTTC
CDR3aa: CSASLRGSGYTF

abundance: few
j_gene: TRBJ2-5
d_gene: TRBD2
v_gene: TRBV5-4
CDR3nt: TGTGCCAGCAGCTCTCCGGGGGGGCCGCAAGAGACCCAGTACTTC
CDR3aa: CASSSPGGPQETQYF

abundance: few
j_gene: TRBJ2-2
d_gene: NA
v_gene: TRBV4-1
CDR3nt: TGCGCCAGCAGCCAAGATATAAATAGGGGATCTGCCGGGGAGCTGTTTTTT
CDR3aa: CASSQDINRGSAGELFF

abundance: few
j_gene: TRBJ2-1
d_gene: TRBD2
v_gene: TRBV28
CDR3nt: TGTGCCAGCAGCTGCTCCAACCTAAGCGGGGGGGCCCCCTGCCACAATGAGCAGTTCTTC
CDR3aa: CASSCSNLSGGAPCHNEQFF

abundance: once
j_gene: TRBJ2-2
d_gene: TRBD1
v_gene: TRBV5-6
CDR3nt: TGTGCCAGCAGCCTACCTTCGGACAGGCGCTATCCCGGGGAGCTGTTTTTT
CDR3aa: CASSLPSDRRYPGELFF

abundance: many
j_gene: TRBJ1-6
d_gene: NA
v_gene: TRBV4-2
CDR3nt: TGTGCCAGCAGCCAAGCAGAGGGGTCGGGGAATTCACCCCTCCACTTT
CDR3aa: CASSQAEGSGNSPLHF

abundance: many
j_gene: TRBJ1-4
d_gene: NA
v_gene: TRBV7-2
CDR3nt: TGTGCCAGCAGTCCTATCCCGGGCCAGGGAAATGAAAAACTGTTTTTT
CDR3aa: CASSPIPGQGNEKLFF

abundance: NA
j_gene: TRBJ2-7
d_gene: TRBD1
v_gene: TRBV6-6
CDR3nt: TGTGCCAGCAGTGCGGACAGGGGGCTGTACGAGCAGTACTTC
CDR3aa: CASSADRGLYEQYF

abundance: few
j_gene: TRBJ2-7
d_gene: NA
v_gene: TRBV28
CDR3nt: TGTGCCAGCAGTTTTATGCCCTACGAGCAGTACTTC
CDR3aa: CASSFMPYEQYF

abundance: few
j_gene: TRBJ2-2
d_gene: NA
v_gene: TRBV7-9
CDR3nt: TGTGCCAGCAGCTTAGAGATATTCAAGGGGGATAACACCGGGGAGCTGTTTTTT
CDR3aa: CASSLEIFKGDNTGELFF

abundance: NA
j_gene: TRBJ2-4
d_gene: NA
v_gene: TRBV4-3
CDR3nt: TGCGCCAGCAGCCAAGAGGAGTGGGCCGACATTCAGTACTTC
CDR3aa: CASSQEEWADIQYF

abundance: NA
j_gene: TRBJ2-7
d_gene: TRBD1
v_gene: TRBV7-9
CDR3nt: TGTGCCAGCAGCTTAGTCGACAGGGGAGACGAGCAGTACTTC
CDR3aa: CASSLVDRGDEQYF

abundance: NA
j_gene: TRBJ2-1
d_gene: NA
v_gene: TRBV29-1
CDR3nt: TGCAGCGTCCACGCCGCACTTGACAGCTACAATGAGCAGTTCTTC
CDR3aa: CSVHAALDSYNEQFF

abundance: NA
j_gene: TRBJ2-3
d_gene: NA
v_gene: TRBV11-2
CDR3nt: TGTGCCAGCAGCTTATCAGGCGGTGAAGATACGCAGTATTTT
CDR3aa: CASSLSGGEDTQYF

abundance: NA
j_gene: TRBJ1-1
d_gene: NA
v_gene: TRBV29-1
CDR3nt: TGCAGCGTTGATCAGAGGGAACTAAACACTGAAGCTTTCTTT
CDR3aa: CSVDQRELNTEAFF

abundance: NA
j_gene: TRBJ1-2
d_gene: NA
v_gene: TRBV6-2/TRBV6-3
CDR3nt: TGTGCCAGCAGTTCCGCGGGAGCATATGGCTACACCTTC
CDR3aa: CASSSAGAYGYTF

abundance: NA
j_gene: TRBJ2-1
d_gene: NA
v_gene: TRBV5-5
CDR3nt: TGTGCCAGCAGCCTGGAACACACAGGGTACAATGAGCAGTTCTTC
CDR3aa: CASSLEHTGYNEQFF

abundance: NA
j_gene: TRBJ2-1
d_gene: NA
v_gene: TRBV12-3/TRBV12-4
CDR3nt: TGTGCAAGCAGTTTTTCAAGCGGGTGGGCCTACAATGAGCAGTTCTTC
CDR3aa: CASSFSSGWAYNEQFF

abundance: NA
j_gene: TRBJ1-5
d_gene: NA
v_gene: TRBV19
CDR3nt: TGTGCCAGTAGTATGGGCAGTTCTAACAATCAGCCCCAGCATTTT
CDR3aa: CASSMGSSNNQPQHF

abundance: NA
j_gene: TRBJ1-1
d_gene: NA
v_gene: TRBV5-1
CDR3nt: TGCGCCAGCAGCTTGTTGGTACAGGGTGAAGCTTTCTTT
CDR3aa: CASSLLVQGEAFF

abundance: few
j_gene: TRBJ2-7
d_gene: NA
v_gene: TRBV7-6
CDR3nt: TGTGCCAGCAGCTTTTCCCAGGGGAGCGAGCAGTACTTC
CDR3aa: CASSFSQGSEQYF

abundance: NA
j_gene: TRBJ1-6
d_gene: NA
v_gene: TRBV6-5
CDR3nt: TGTGCCAGTGGGAAGGGTAACGGCAATTCACCCCTCCACTTT
CDR3aa: CASGKGNGNSPLHF

abundance: few
j_gene: TRBJ1-1
d_gene: NA
v_gene: TRBV19
CDR3nt: TGTGCCAGTAGTAACACCCCAGGACAGTGGAGGACCACTGAAGCTTTCTTT
CDR3aa: CASSNTPGQWRTTEAFF

abundance: few
j_gene: TRBJ2-7
d_gene: NA
v_gene: TRBV7-2
CDR3nt: TGTGCCAGCAGCCACCGGACAGAATCCTACGAGCAGTACTTC
CDR3aa: CASSHRTESYEQYF

abundance: many
j_gene: TRBJ1-6
d_gene: TRBD1
v_gene: TRBV7-9
CDR3nt: TGTGCCAGCAGCTTAGTTGGACAGGGGGCGATTTCACCCCTCCACTTT
CDR3aa: CASSLVGQGAISPLHF

abundance: NA
j_gene: TRBJ1-1
d_gene: TRBD1
v_gene: TRBV6-2/TRBV6-3
CDR3nt: TGTGCCAGCAGTCGGACAGGGCCTATGAACACTGAAGCTTTCTTT
CDR3aa: CASSRTGPMNTEAFF

abundance: once
j_gene: TRBJ1-2
d_gene: NA
v_gene: TRBV3-1
CDR3nt: TGTGCCAGCAGGAATGTGGGGAAGGGTGGAGGCTATGGCTACACCTTC
CDR3aa: CASRNVGKGGGYGYTF

abundance: few
j_gene: TRBJ2-3
d_gene: NA
v_gene: TRBV14
CDR3nt: TGTGCCAGCAGCCCCGACTTCACAGATACGCAGTATTTT
CDR3aa: CASSPDFTDTQYF

abundance: NA
j_gene: TRBJ1-5
d_gene: NA
v_gene: TRBV19
CDR3nt: TGTGCCAGTCTAAAGGCGCTGGCTGACGGCAATCAGCCCCAGCATTTT
CDR3aa: CASLKALADGNQPQHF

abundance: NA
j_gene: TRBJ2-1
d_gene: NA
v_gene: TRBV2
CDR3nt: TGTGCCAGCAACGGGGGTAATGAGCAGTTCTTC
CDR3aa: CASNGGNEQFF

abundance: NA
j_gene: TRBJ2-7
d_gene: NA
v_gene: TRBV12-3/TRBV12-4
CDR3nt: TGTGCCAGAAGTTATGAGACAGCCTACGAGCCGTACTTC
CDR3aa: CARSYETAYEPYF

abundance: few
j_gene: TRBJ2-2
d_gene: NA
v_gene: TRBV12-3/TRBV12-4
CDR3nt: TGTGCCAGCAGTTCCAAGGGTAGCCAGGGAACCGGGGAGCTGTTTTTT
CDR3aa: CASSSKGSQGTGELFF

abundance: NA
j_gene: TRBJ2-3
d_gene: NA
v_gene: TRBV19
CDR3nt: TGTGCCAGTAGTATGCGGGCAGGGGTCACAGATACGCAGTATTTT
CDR3aa: CASSMRAGVTDTQYF

abundance: NA
j_gene: TRBJ2-5
d_gene: NA
v_gene: TRBV12-3/TRBV12-4
CDR3nt: TGTGCCAGCAGTTTAGGGACAGAAATTTTAGAGACCCAGTACTTC
CDR3aa: CASSLGTEILETQYF

abundance: many
j_gene: TRBJ2-5
d_gene: TRBD2
v_gene: TRBV7-2
CDR3nt: TGTGCCAGCAGCTTCCAAGCGGGGGGCGAGACCCAGTACTTC
CDR3aa: CASSFQAGGETQYF

abundance: few
j_gene: TRBJ2-3
d_gene: TRBD2
v_gene: TRBV20-1
CDR3nt: TGCAGTGCAACCGCTAGCGGGGGGCGCACAGATACGCAGTATTTT
CDR3aa: CSATASGGRTDTQYF

abundance: NA
j_gene: TRBJ1-3
d_gene: TRBD1
v_gene: TRBV7-9
CDR3nt: TGTGCCAGCAGCGAGGGGACAGTCTCTGGAAACACCCTATATTTT
CDR3aa: CASSEGTVSGNTLYF

abundance: few
j_gene: TRBJ1-2
d_gene: TRBD1
v_gene: TRBV6-5
CDR3nt: TGTGCCAGCAGCTCCGGGACAGGGAATGGCTACACCTTC
CDR3aa: CASSSGTGNGYTF

abundance: many
j_gene: TRBJ1-1
d_gene: TRBD1
v_gene: TRBV7-8
CDR3nt: TGTGCCAGCAGCCCCTTGACAGGGGGAAACACTGAAGCTTTCTTT
CDR3aa: CASSPLTGGNTEAFF

abundance: NA
j_gene: TRBJ2-5
d_gene: TRBD2
v_gene: TRBV6-6
CDR3nt: TGTGCCAGCAGTTCTACCTTGACTAGCGGGGGGGCCGGTAGAGGGGAGACCCAGTACTTC
CDR3aa: CASSSTLTSGGAGRGETQYF

abundance: NA
j_gene: TRBJ1-1
d_gene: NA
v_gene: TRBV7-2
CDR3nt: TGTGCCAGCGAAAGGTCCGGGAGGCGGAACACTGAAGCTTTCTTT
CDR3aa: CASERSGRRNTEAFF

abundance: few
j_gene: TRBJ2-5
d_gene: NA
v_gene: TRBV10-2
CDR3nt: TGCGCCAGCAGTGATAAGGGTCCAGAGACCCAGTACTTC
CDR3aa: CASSDKGPETQYF

abundance: few
j_gene: TRBJ1-6
d_gene: NA
v_gene: TRBV19
CDR3nt: TGTGCCAGTAGTCTCTTACCGGGACAAGGGAATTCACCCCTCCACTTT
CDR3aa: CASSLLPGQGNSPLHF

abundance: NA
j_gene: TRBJ2-5
d_gene: TRBD2
v_gene: TRBV13
CDR3nt: TGTGCCAGCAGCGGAAGACTAGCGGGGGGGCAAGAGACCCAGTACTTC
CDR3aa: CASSGRLAGGQETQYF

abundance: few
j_gene: TRBJ2-7
d_gene: NA
v_gene: TRBV7-2
CDR3nt: TGTGCCAGCAGCCCCGCGGGACTTGCTTACGAGCAGTACTTC
CDR3aa: CASSPAGLAYEQYF

abundance: many
j_gene: TRBJ1-2
d_gene: TRBD1
v_gene: TRBV6-6
CDR3nt: TGTGCCAGCAGTTATGGGCCGGGACAGGGCTATGGCTACACCTTC
CDR3aa: CASSYGPGQGYGYTF

abundance: NA
j_gene: TRBJ2-7
d_gene: NA
v_gene: TRBV11-2
CDR3nt: TGTGCCAGCAGCTTAGGTGGGGGCTACTCCTACGAGCAGTACTTC
CDR3aa: CASSLGGGYSYEQYF

abundance: NA
j_gene: TRBJ1-5
d_gene: TRBD1
v_gene: TRBV10-3
CDR3nt: TGTGCCATCAGCCCACAGGGGCGAAATCAGCCCCAGCATTTT
CDR3aa: CAISPQGRNQPQHF

abundance: few
j_gene: TRBJ2-1
d_gene: NA
v_gene: TRBV6-5
CDR3nt: TGTGCCAGCAGTTACTCGACGGCACGGGGCGATGAGCAGTTCTTC
CDR3aa: CASSYSTARGDEQFF